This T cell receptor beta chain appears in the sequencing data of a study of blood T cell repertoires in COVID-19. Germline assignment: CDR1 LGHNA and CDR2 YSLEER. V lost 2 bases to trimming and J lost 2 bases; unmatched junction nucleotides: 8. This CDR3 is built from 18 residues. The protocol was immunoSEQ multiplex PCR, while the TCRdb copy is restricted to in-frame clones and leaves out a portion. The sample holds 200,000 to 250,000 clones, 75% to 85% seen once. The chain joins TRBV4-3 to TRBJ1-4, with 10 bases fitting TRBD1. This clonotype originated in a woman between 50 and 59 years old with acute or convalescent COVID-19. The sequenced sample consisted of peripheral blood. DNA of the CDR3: TGCGCCAGCAGCCAAAGGGAGACAGGGGGCGCCACTAATGAAAAACTGTTTTTT. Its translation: CASSQRETGGATNEKLFF.